This T cell receptor beta chain was captured in a study of regulatory T cells in long-lasting Graves disease. Study findings and constraints: Shared public clonotypes totalled roughly 2,500 in persistent patients, compared with 966 in new patients. Graves' patients with persistent disease showed TCR diversity lower than patients newly diagnosed.

Relying on iRepertoire HTBI primers and Arm-PCR of CDR3 regions, the team built TCR beta libraries. TCRdb itself ran the multiplex PCR reads through MiXCR, one entry per CDR3 protein. The sample has approximately 470,000 distinct CDR3 sequences, around 15% seen once. Time point defined: newly diagnosed GD, antithyroid drugs for less than 3 months. RNA from PBMCs was the source of the TCR library. Note on this clonotype: The antigen is not known.

The ends were cut back, 2 bases at V and 0 bases at J, with 23 bases in the middle. The CDR3 is 20 residues long. Germline CDR1 SNHLY, CDR2 FYNNEI. These data were likewise used in another study, on T cells in Graves' hyperthyroidism and ophthalmopathy. As that report states: The primer set for the first-round RT-PCR of the TCR CDR3 was HTBI.

Sequencing was performed on peripheral blood mononuclear cells (PBMCs), taken at new diagnosis, from a patient treated with antithyroid drugs. The clonotype originates from a man in his forties or fifties with Graves disease. The gene calls are TRBV2 and TRBJ1-3; D not resolved. In DNA form, the CDR3 reads TGTGCCAGCAGTGAAAAGTTCGGATTTCCCAGGCGAAGCTCTGGAAACACCATATATTTT. It encodes CASSEKFGFPRRSSGNTIYF.